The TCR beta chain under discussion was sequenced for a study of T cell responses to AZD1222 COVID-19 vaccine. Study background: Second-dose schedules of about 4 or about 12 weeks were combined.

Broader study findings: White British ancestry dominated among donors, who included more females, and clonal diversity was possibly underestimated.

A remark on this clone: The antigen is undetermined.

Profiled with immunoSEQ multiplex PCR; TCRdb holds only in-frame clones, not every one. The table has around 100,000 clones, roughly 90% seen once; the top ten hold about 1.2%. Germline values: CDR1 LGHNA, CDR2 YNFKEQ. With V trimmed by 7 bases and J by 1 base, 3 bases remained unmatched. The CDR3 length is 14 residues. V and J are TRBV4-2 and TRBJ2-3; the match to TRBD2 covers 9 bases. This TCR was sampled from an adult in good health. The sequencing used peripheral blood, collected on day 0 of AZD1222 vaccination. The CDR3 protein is CASKVAGGTDTQYF. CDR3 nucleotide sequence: TGTGCCAGCAAGGTAGCGGGAGGCACAGATACGCAGTATTTT.